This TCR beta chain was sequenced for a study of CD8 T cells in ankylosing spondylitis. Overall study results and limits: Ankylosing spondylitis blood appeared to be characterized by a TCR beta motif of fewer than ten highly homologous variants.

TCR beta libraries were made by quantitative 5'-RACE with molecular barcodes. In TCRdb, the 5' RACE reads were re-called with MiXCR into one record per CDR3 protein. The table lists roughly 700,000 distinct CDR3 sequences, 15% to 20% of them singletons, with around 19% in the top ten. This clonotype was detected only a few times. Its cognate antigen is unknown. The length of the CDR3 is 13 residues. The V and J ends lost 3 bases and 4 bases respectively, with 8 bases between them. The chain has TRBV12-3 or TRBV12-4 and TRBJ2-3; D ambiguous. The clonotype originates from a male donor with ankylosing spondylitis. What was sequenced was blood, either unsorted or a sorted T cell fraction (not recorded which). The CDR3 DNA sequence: TGTGCCAGCAGTTTTGGGGTCCCAGATACGCAGTATTTT. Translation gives CASSFGVPDTQYF.